A single sample gave rise to the 5 T cell receptor beta chains below, sequenced in a study of radiotherapy plus CTLA-4 blockade in lung cancer. The assay was immunoSEQ multiplex PCR, and TCRdb's table has in-frame clones only and misses some. The sample contains about 60,000 clones, about 80% of which appear only once. The source material was peripheral blood, sampled from a patient treated with radiotherapy plus ipilimumab. These receptors all stem from a human donor with non-small cell lung cancer who had a partial response to radiotherapy plus ipilimumab.

The chain employs TRBV11-2 and TRBJ1-1, with D possibly TRBD1 on 5 matching bases. Germline CDR1 and CDR2: SGHAT and FQNNGV. This CDR3 spans 16 amino acids. The V gene lost 5 bases and the J gene lost 0 bases, with 16 bases spanning the gap. The CDR3 region is CASSPDSLLMNTEAFF. CDR3 sequence (DNA): TGTGCCAGCAGCCCCGACAGCCTCCTCATGAACACTGAAGCTTTCTTT.

The chain joins TRBV6-1 to TRBJ2-4; a possible D gene is TRBD1 (5 bases). Trimming removed 3 bases at V and 6 bases at J, with 12 bases between. The germline gives CDR1 MNHNS, CDR2 SASEGT. The CDR3 covers 14 residues. CDR3 DNA: TGTGCCAGCAGTGAGGGGCTAGTACTAAACATTCAGTACTTC. Translated, it gives CASSEGLVLNIQYF.

This clone was found once. V is TRBV2 and J is TRBJ1-6; D is unresolved. This CDR3 is 18 amino acids long. CDR1 SNHLY and CDR2 FYNNEI come from the germline V gene. V was clipped by 2 bases and J by 0 bases, with 14 bases between them. The CDR3 here is CASSELTESSSYNSPLHF. The CDR3 DNA reads as TGTGCCAGCAGTGAACTCACCGAAAGTAGCTCCTATAATTCACCCCTCCACTTT.

The chain employs TRBV5-1 and TRBJ2-1; D is perhaps TRBD1 (6 bases). The ends were cut back, 2 bases at V and 2 bases at J, with 11 bases in the middle. Per the germline V gene, CDR1 is SGHRS and CDR2 is YFSETQ. This CDR3 comprises 15 residues. In nucleotides, the CDR3 is TGCGCCAGCAGCTTCAACAGGGAAGCCTACAATGAGCAGTTCTTC. Translating gives CASSFNREAYNEQFF.

Notes on this clone: The identical CDR3 is also encoded by other nucleotide sequences in the sample. The chain carries TRBV5-1 and TRBJ1-1; possibly TRBD1 for D (5 bases). Germline V gene sequence: CDR1 SGHRS, CDR2 YFSETQ. This CDR3 comprises 13 residues. V was cut by 1 base and J by 4 bases, with 8 bases left in between. This CDR3 reads CASSLSRATEAFF. The DNA of the CDR3 is TGCGCCAGCAGCTTGTCCAGGGCCACTGAAGCTTTCTTT.